This paragraph reports one TCR beta chain. The CDR3 is 16 amino acids. The V gene's germline CDR1 is LGHNA and CDR2 YNFKEQ. V was shortened by 0 bases and J by 6 bases, with 14 bases between the two germline ends. This sample stems from a study of T cell changes during pregnancy in multiple sclerosis. The method was immunoSEQ multiplex PCR; TCRdb's version includes in-frame clones alone and lacks a portion of them. The table has some 70,000 clones, 80% to 90% seen once. This sample comprised peripheral blood, obtained before pregnancy. The sequence was obtained from a female donor with multiple sclerosis, enrolled in a pregnancy study. The chain joins TRBV4-2 to TRBJ2-2, with a possible D match to TRBD2 (5 bases). In DNA, the CDR3 is TGTGCCAGCAGCCAAGAAGGTGGGAGTTGGGCCGGGGAGCTGTTTTTT. This translates into CASSQEGGSWAGELFF.